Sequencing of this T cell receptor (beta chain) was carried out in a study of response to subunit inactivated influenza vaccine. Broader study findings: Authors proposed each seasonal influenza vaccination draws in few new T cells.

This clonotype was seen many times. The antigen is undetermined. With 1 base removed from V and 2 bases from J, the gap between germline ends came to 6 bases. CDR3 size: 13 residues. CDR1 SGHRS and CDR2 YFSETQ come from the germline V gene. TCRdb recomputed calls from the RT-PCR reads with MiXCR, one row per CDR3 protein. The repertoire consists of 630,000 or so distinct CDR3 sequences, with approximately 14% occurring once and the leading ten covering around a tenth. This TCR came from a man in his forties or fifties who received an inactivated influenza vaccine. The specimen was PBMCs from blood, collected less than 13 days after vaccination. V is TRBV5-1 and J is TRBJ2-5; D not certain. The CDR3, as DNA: TGCGCCAGCAGCTTGAACGGGCAAGAGACCCAGTACTTC. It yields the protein CASSLNGQETQYF.